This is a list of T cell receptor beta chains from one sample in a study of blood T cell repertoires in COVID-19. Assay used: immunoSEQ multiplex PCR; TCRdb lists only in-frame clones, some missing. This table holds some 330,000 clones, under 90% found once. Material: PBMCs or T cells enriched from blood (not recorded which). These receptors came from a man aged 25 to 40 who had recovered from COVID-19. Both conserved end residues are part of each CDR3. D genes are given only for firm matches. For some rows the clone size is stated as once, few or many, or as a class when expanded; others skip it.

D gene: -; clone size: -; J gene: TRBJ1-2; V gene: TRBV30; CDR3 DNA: TGTGCCTGGAGTGCAGGGAACTATGGCTACACCTTC; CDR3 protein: CAWSAGNYGYTF
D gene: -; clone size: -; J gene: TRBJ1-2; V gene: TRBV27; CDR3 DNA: TGTGCCAGCAGTTACTACCACTATAACAGGGACTATAATGGCTACACCTTC; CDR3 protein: CASSYYHYNRDYNGYTF
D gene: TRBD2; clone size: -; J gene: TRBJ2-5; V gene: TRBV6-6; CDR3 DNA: TGTGCCAGCAGTCCTGATCTCTTTGCTAGCGGGGCCCGAGAGACCCAGTACTTC; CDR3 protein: CASSPDLFASGARETQYF
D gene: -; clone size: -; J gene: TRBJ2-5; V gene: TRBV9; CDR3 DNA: TGTGCCAGCAGCGTAAGGGGGATAAAAGAGACCCAGTACTTC; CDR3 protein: CASSVRGIKETQYF
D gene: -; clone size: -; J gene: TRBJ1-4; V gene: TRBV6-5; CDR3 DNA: TGTGCCGGGAAGACAGGTCTTCGGGAAAAACTGTTTTTT; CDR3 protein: CAGKTGLREKLFF
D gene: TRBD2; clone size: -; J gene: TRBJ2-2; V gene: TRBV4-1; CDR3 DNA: TGCGCCAGCAGCCCGGGACTAGCGGGGGCCGGGGAGCTGTTTTTT; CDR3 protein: CASSPGLAGAGELFF
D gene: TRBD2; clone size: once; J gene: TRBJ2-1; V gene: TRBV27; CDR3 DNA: TGTGCCAGCAGTCGGACTAGCGGGAGTAGCTCCTACAATGAGCAGTTCTTC; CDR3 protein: CASSRTSGSSSYNEQFF
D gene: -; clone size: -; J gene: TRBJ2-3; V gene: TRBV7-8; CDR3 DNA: TGTGCCAGCGTGCGGGACGCTAGCACAGATACGCAGTATTTT; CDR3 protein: CASVRDASTDTQYF
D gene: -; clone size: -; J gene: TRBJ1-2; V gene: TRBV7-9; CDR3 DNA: TGTGCCAGCAGCTTCTCCCAGGGAAATGGCTACACCTTC; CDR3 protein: CASSFSQGNGYTF
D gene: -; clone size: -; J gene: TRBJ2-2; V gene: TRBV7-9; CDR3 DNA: TGTGCCAGCAGCTTCACTAGTTCCGGGGAGCTGTTTTTT; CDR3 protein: CASSFTSSGELFF
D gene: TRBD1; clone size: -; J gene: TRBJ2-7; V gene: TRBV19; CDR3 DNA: TGTGCCAGTAGTAGCGACTTAGGGACAGACTCCTACGAGCAGTACTTC; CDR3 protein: CASSSDLGTDSYEQYF
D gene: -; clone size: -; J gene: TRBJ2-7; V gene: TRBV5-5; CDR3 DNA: TGTGCCAGCAGCTTGGTTTCCAGGGGTGGCTACGAGCAGTACTTC; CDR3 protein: CASSLVSRGGYEQYF
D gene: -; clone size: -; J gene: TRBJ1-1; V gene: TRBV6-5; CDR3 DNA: TGTGCCAGCAGTTACTCGCGACAGACCGAAGCTTTCTTT; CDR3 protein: CASSYSRQTEAFF
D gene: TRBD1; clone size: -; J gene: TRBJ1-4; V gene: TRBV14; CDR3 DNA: TGTGCCAGCAGCCGGACAGGGAATGAAAAACTGTTTTTT; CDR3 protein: CASSRTGNEKLFF
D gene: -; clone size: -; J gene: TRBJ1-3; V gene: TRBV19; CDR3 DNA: TGTGCCAGTAGTCGTCCGGGAAGCGGAAACACCATATATTTT; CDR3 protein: CASSRPGSGNTIYF
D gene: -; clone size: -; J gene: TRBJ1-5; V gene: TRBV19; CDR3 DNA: TGTGCCAGTAGTATCGGAGAATATAGCAATCAGCCCCAGCATTTT; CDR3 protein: CASSIGEYSNQPQHF
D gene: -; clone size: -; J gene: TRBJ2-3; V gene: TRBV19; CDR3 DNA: TGTGCCAGTAGTATAGATAGGGGGGATACGCAGTATTTT; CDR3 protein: CASSIDRGDTQYF
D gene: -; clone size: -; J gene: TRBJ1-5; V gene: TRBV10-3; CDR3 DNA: TGTGCCATCAGTCAGGACAGCACCCAGAATCAGCCCCAGCATTTT; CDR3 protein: CAISQDSTQNQPQHF
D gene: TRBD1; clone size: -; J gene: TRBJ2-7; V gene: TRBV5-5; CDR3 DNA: TGTGCCAGCAGGCCTACAGGGGACGGGTACGAGCAGTACTTC; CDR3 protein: CASRPTGDGYEQYF
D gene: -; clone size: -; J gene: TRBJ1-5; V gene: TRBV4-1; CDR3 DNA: TGCGCCAGCAGCCAAGGACAGCATAGCAATCAGCCCCAGCATTTT; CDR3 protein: CASSQGQHSNQPQHF
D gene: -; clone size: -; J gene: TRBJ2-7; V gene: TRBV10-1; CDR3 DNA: TGCGCCAGCGGAGGAGGGGCCTGTGTCTCCTACGAGCAGTACTTC; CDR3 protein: CASGGGACVSYEQYF
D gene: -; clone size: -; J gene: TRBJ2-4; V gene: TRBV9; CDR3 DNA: TGTGCCAGCAGCGTCCAGGGGGGAAAAAACATTCAGTACTTC; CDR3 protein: CASSVQGGKNIQYF
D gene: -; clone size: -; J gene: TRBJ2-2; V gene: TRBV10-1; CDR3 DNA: TGCGCCAGCAGTGATCCCTCAGGGTTCAGCAACACCGGGGAGCTGTTTTTT; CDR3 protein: CASSDPSGFSNTGELFF
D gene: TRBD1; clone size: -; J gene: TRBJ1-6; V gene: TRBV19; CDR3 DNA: TGTGCCACTTCGGACAGGGTGGGTTCACCCCTCCACTTT; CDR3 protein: CATSDRVGSPLHF
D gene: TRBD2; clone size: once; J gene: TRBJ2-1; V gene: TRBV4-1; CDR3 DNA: TGCGCCAGCAGCCCTTTAGCGGGGGGGCGCCATGAGCAGTTCTTC; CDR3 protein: CASSPLAGGRHEQFF
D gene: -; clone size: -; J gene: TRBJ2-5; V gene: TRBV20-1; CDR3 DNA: TGCAGTGCTAGTAGAGGAGGGGCCTCTAAAGAGACCCAGTACTTC; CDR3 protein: CSASRGGASKETQYF
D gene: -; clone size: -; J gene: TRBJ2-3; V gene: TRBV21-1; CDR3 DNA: TGTGCCAGCAGCAAAGTGTTTGTTTTTATAGCCCTCACGACTAGCGGGAGCGGCACAGATACGCAGTATTTT; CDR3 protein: CASSKVFVFIALTTSGSGTDTQYF
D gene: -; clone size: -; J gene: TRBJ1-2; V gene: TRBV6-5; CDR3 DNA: TGTGCCACCGGTACCCTAAACTATGGCTACACCTTC; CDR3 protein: CATGTLNYGYTF
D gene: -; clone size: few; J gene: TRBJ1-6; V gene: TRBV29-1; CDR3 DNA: TGCAGCGTTTCGACAGGCAATAATTCACCCCTCCACTTT; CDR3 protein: CSVSTGNNSPLHF
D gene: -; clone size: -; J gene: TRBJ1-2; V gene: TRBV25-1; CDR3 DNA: TGTGCCAGCAGCCCGTCCAACTATGGCTACACCTTC; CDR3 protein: CASSPSNYGYTF
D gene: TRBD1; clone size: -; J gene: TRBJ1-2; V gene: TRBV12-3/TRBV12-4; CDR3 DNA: TGTGCCAGCAGATCGGACAGGTCCTATGGCTACACCTTC; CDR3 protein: CASRSDRSYGYTF
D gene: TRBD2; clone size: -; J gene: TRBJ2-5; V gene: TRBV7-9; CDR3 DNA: TGTGCCAGCAGCTGGGGGAGGGGTTTGGGAGAGACCCAGTACTTC; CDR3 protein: CASSWGRGLGETQYF
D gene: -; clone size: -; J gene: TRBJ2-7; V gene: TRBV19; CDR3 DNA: TGTGCCAGTAGTATAGGGTCAGGGGTCGCCGAGCAGTACTTC; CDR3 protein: CASSIGSGVAEQYF
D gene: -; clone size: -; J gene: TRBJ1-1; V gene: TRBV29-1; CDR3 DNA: TGCAGCGCCGGGGGGTCATGGGGGGCGAACACTGAAGCTTTCTTT; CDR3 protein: CSAGGSWGANTEAFF
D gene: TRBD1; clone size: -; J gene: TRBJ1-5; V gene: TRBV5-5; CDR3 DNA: TGTGCCAGCAGTCCGACAGGGTCAAATCAGCCCCAGCATTTT; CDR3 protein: CASSPTGSNQPQHF
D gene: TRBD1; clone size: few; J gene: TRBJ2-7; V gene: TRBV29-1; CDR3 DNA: TGCAGCGTTGAGGGGCTGCGGGACAGGGGCTACGAGCAGTACTTC; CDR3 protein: CSVEGLRDRGYEQYF
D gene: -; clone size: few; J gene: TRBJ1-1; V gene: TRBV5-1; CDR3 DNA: TGCGCCAGCAGCTTGGTTACAGGAATGAACACTGAAGCTTTCTTT; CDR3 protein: CASSLVTGMNTEAFF
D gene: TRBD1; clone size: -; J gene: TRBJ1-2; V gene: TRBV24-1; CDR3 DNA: TGTGCCACCAGCGACAGGGTTAGGAACTATGGCTACACCTTC; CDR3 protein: CATSDRVRNYGYTF
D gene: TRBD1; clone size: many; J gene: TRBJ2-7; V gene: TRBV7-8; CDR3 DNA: TGTGCCAGCAGCCGGGACAGCTCCTACGAGCAGTACTTC; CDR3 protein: CASSRDSSYEQYF
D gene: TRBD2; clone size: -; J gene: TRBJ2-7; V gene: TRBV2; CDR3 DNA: TGTGCCAGCAGAGAGGGGACTAGCGGATTCTACGAGCAGTACTTC; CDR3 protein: CASREGTSGFYEQYF
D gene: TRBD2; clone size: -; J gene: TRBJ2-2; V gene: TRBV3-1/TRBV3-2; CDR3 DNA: TGTGCCAGCAGCCCCGGGACTAGCGGGGGGTCGAACACCGGGGAGCTGTTTTTT; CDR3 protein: CASSPGTSGGSNTGELFF
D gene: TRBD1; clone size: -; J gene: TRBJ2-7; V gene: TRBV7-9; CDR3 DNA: TGTGCCAGCAGCGAGCCGGGACAGGCCCTTGGGTGGTACTTC; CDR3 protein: CASSEPGQALGWYF
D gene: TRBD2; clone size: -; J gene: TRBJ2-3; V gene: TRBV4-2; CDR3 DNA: TGTGCCAGCAGCCAAGTGGGAGGGTTAGATACGCAGTATTTT; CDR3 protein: CASSQVGGLDTQYF
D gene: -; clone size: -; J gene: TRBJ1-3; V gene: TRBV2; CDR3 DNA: TGTGCCAGCAGTGAAGGACAGTTCTCTGGAAACACCATATATTTT; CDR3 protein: CASSEGQFSGNTIYF
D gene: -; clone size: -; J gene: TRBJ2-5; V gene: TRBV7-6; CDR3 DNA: TGTGCCAGCAGCTACGACAGGACTTCAGAGACCCAGTACTTC; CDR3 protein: CASSYDRTSETQYF
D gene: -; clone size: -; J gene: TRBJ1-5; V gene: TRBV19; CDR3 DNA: TGTGCCAGTACCACACAGGGTGTTCAGCCCCAGCATTTT; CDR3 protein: CASTTQGVQPQHF
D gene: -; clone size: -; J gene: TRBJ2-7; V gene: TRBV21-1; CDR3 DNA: TGTGCCAGCAGCAAGCGTCGAAAGGGGTACGAGCAGTACTTC; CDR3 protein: CASSKRRKGYEQYF
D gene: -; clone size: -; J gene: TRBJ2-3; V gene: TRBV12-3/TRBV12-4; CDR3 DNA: TGTGCCAGCATTTCGGGGGGCACAGATACGCAGTATTTT; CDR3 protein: CASISGGTDTQYF
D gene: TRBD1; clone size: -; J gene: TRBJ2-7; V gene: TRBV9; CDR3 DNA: TGTGCCAGCAGCGTTGAGACAGGGGGCTGGTACGAGCAGTACTTC; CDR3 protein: CASSVETGGWYEQYF
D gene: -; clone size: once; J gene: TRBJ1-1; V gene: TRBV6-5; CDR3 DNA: TGTGCCAGCTCCCTTGACAGCATGAACACTGAAGCTTTCTTT; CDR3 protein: CASSLDSMNTEAFF
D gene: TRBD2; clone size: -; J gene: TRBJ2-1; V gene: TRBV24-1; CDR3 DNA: TGTGCCACCAGTGCGGCGGGGGTATCCTACAATGAGCAGTTCTTC; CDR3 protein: CATSAAGVSYNEQFF